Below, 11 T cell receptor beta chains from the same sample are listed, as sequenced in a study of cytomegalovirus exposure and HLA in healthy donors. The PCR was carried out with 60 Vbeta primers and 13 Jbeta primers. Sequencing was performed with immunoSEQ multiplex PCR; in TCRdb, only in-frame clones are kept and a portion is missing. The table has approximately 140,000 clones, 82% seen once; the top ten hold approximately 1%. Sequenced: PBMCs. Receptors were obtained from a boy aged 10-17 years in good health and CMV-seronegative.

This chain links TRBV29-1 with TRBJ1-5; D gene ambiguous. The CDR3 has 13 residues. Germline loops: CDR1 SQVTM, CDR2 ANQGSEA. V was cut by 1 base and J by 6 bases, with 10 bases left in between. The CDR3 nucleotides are TGCAGCGTTGAAGGTTCGCCCGGTCAGCCCCAGCATTTT. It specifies CSVEGSPGQPQHF.

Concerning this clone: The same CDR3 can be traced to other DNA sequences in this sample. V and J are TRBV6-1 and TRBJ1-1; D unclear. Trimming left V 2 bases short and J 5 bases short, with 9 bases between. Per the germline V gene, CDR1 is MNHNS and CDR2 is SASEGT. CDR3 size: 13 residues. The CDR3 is CASSESGRTEAFF. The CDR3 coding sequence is TGTGCCAGCAGTGAATCAGGTAGGACTGAAGCTTTCTTT.

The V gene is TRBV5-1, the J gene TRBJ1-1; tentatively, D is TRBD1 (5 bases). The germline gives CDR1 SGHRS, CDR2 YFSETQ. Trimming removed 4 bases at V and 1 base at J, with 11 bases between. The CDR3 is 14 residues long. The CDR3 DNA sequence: TGCGCCAGCAGCCGCGGGACGGCGAACACTGAAGCTTTCTTT. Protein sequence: CASSRGTANTEAFF. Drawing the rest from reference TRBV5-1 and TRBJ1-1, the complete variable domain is KAGVTQTPRYLIKTRGQQVTLSCSPISGHRSVSWYQQTPGQGLQFLFEYFSETQRNKGNFPGRFSGRQFSNSRSEMNVSTLELGDSALYLCASSRGTANTEAFFGQGTRLTVV.

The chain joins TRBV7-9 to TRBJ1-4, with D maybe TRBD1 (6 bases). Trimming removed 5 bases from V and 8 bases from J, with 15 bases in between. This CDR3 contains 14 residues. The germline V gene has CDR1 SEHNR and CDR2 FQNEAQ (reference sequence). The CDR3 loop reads CASSPQGPGEKLFF. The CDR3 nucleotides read TGTGCCAGCAGCCCACAGGGCCCGGGCGAAAAACTGTTTTTT.

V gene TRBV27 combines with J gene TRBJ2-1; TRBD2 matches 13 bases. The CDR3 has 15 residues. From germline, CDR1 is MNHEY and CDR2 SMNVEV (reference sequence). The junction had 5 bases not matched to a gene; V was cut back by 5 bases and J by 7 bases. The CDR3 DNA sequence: TGTGCCAGCAGTCCGTGGACTAGCGGGAGTAATGAGCAGTTCTTC. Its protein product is CASSPWTSGSNEQFF.

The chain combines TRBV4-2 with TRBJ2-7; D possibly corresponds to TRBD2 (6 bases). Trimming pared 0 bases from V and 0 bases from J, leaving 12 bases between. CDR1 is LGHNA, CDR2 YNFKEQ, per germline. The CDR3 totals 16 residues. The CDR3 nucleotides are TGTGCCAGCAGCCAAGACAGGAGTAGCGGCTCCTACGAGCAGTACTTC. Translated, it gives CASSQDRSSGSYEQYF.

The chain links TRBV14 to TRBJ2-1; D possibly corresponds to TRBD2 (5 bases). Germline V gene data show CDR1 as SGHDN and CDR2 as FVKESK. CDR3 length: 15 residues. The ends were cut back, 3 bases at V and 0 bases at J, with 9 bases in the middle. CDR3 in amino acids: CASSQRVSSYNEQFF. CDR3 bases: TGTGCCAGCAGCCAGCGGGTGAGCTCCTACAATGAGCAGTTCTTC.

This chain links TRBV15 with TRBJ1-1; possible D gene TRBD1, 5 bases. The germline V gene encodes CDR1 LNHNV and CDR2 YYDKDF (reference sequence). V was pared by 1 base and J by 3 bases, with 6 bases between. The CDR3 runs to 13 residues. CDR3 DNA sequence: TGTGCCACCAGCAGAGGGGGGGACACTGAAGCTTTCTTT. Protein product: CATSRGGDTEAFF.

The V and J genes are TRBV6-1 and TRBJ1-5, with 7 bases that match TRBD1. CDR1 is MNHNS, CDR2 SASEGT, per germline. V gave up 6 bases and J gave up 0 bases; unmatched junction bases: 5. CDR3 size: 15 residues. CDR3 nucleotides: TGTGCCAGCAGCGCGGGACAGAATAGCAATCAGCCCCAGCATTTT. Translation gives CASSAGQNSNQPQHF.

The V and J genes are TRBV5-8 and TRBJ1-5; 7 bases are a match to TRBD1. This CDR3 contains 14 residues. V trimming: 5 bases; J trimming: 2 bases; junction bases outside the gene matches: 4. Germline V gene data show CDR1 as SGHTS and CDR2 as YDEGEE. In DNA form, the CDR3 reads TGTGCCAGCAGTCGACAGGGTGGCAATCAGCCCCAGCATTTT. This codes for CASSRQGGNQPQHF. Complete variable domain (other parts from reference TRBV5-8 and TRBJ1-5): EAGVTQSPTHLIKTRGQQATLRCSPISGHTSVYWYQQALGLGLQFLLWYDEGEERNRGNFPPRFSGRQFPNYSSELNVNALELEDSALYLCASSRQGGNQPQHFGDGTRLSIL.

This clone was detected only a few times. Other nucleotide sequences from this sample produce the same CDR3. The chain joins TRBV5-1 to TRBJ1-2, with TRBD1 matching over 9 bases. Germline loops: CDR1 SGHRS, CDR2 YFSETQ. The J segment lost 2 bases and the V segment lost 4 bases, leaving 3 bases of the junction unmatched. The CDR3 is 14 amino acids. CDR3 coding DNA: TGCGCCAGCAGCCCCGGACAGGGGAACTATGGCTACACCTTC. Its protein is CASSPGQGNYGYTF.